This entry concerns a single TCR beta chain. Method: immunoSEQ multiplex PCR; TCRdb's copy keeps in-frame clones and lacks some. The sample yields hundreds of thousands of clones, 85% to 90% seen once. V shed 3 bases and J shed 8 bases, with 16 bases lying between them. Germline CDR1 reads MGHRA; CDR2 reads YSYEKL. The CDR3 is 15 amino acids. This record belongs to a study of blood T cell repertoires in COVID-19. Adults between about 18 and 89 years of age took part from about 24 US areas. This TCR was recovered from a man aged 35-49 years who had recovered from COVID-19. Specimen: PBMCs or T cells enriched from blood (not recorded which). The chain employs TRBV4-1 and TRBJ1-4, with unresolved D. The chain's CDR3 is CASSQDSGLREKLFF. DNA of the CDR3: TGCGCCAGCAGCCAGGACTCGGGCCTGCGGGAAAAACTGTTTTTT.